What follows is one T cell receptor (beta chain) and its context. The antigen is not known. This sample was taken from a study of Ad26.COV2.S vaccination and SARS-CoV-2 variants. General study results and limits: Participants given vaccine showed non-spike TCR breadth similar to that of placebo recipients.

The assay was immunoSEQ multiplex PCR, and TCRdb's table has in-frame clones only and misses some. The sample contains about 280,000 clones, around 87% of which appear only once. The treatment was: some 20 received Ad26.COV2.S at low or high dose, single or two shots; about 5 received placebo; per-sample allocation not given. Samples came from day 63 after the first vaccine or placebo injection. The origin of this receptor is a person aged 18-65 years who received the Ad26.COV2.S COVID-19 vaccine or a placebo. The input for sequencing was peripheral blood, taken in a trial of Ad26.COV2.S vaccine versus placebo.

Here the CDR3 reads CASSEGETGVVEQYF. In DNA form, the CDR3 reads TGTGCCAGCAGTGAAGGGGAGACAGGGGTCGTCGAGCAGTACTTC. The V gene is TRBV2, the J gene TRBJ2-7; the match to TRBD1 covers 8 bases. This CDR3 region has 15 residues. Unmatched junction bases numbered 8, after V lost 1 base and J lost 6 bases. CDR1 SNHLY and CDR2 FYNNEI come from the germline V gene. Supplemented by reference TRBV2 and TRBJ2-7, the full variable domain reads EPEVTQTPSHQVTQMGQEVILRCVPISNHLYFYWYRQILGQKVEFLVSFYNNEISEKSEIFDDQFSVERPDGSNFTLKIRSTKLEDSAMYFCASSEGETGVVEQYFGPGTRLTVT.